This TCR beta chain was retrieved from a study of T cells after yellow fever vaccination. The overall study: Preparation of the low-cell-number fractions used SMART-Seq v4 Ultra Low Input.

In making TCR cDNA, 5'RACE template switching added a universal primer site and UMIs to it. MiXCR, run by TCRdb on the 5' RACE reads, gives a single entry per CDR3 protein. The sample has hundreds of thousands of distinct CDR3 sequences, roughly 8.6% seen once; the top ten hold 17%. J gave up 4 bases and V 6 bases, and 9 bases lay outside the gene matches. The germline CDR1 and CDR2 sequences are SGHAT and FQNNGV. The CDR3 runs 16 residues. This clonotype was recorded a few times. The clonotype comes from a man between 18 and 29 years old who received the YFV17D yellow fever vaccine. Sequencing was performed on PBMCs, taken about 41 days after the first yellow fever vaccination. This chain joins TRBV11-2 and TRBJ2-2, with TRBD1 matching over 9 bases. The CDR3 protein is CASSHPRTGVTGELFF. The CDR3 bases are TGTGCCAGCAGTCACCCCAGGACAGGGGTCACCGGGGAGCTGTTTTTT.